This paragraph covers one T cell receptor (beta chain) sequence. Antigen specificity is unknown. The source of the sample is a study of cytomegalovirus exposure and HLA in healthy donors. Study outcomes and limitations: When analyzed later, the rates of TCR association showed variation by HLA locus, with DRB1 the most and HLA-C the fewest. CMV serostatus was the only immune exposure information that was available. Later findings reportedly placed an Asian-associated ancestry cluster below the roughly 700-donor mean for N-insertions. Sequencing likely generated an artifact that appeared as a cluster of highly shared sequence variants.

PCR used 60 Vbeta primers and 13 Jbeta primers. Sequencing was performed with immunoSEQ multiplex PCR; in TCRdb, only in-frame clones are kept and a portion is missing. The sample holds approximately 59,000 clones; 65% to 80% are singletons and the top ten take less than 20%. Sequenced sample: PBMCs. This clonotype was obtained from a man aged 35 to 55 in good health and CMV-seropositive.

CDR3 region: CASSLAGGTGTYEQYF. CDR3 in DNA: TGCGCCAGCAGCTTGGCGGGGGGAACGGGGACCTACGAGCAGTACTTC. The chain couples TRBV5-1 to TRBJ2-7, with 7 positions matching TRBD2. Looked up from germline, CDR1 is SGHRS and CDR2 is YFSETQ. This CDR3 contains 16 residues. With V trimmed by 0 bases and J by 2 bases, 8 bases remained unmatched.